The 16 T cell receptor beta chains in this list originate from one sample, sequenced in a study of identical twins. TCRdb re-called the 5' RACE reads with MiXCR, one entry per CDR3 protein. The table records about 790,000 distinct CDR3 sequences, 15% to 20% of them present only once. This sample also belongs to another study, concerning T cells expressing NK-cell markers.

Sequenced: PBMCs. The receptors here all came from a woman aged 18-29 years in good health.

CDR3 sequence reads: CATAQGGEQFF. CDR3 DNA: TGTGCCACCGCCCAGGGCGGGGAGCAGTTCTTC. The rearrangement joins TRBV24-1 to TRBJ2-1; the D gene could be TRBD1 or TRBD2 (5 bases each). V was trimmed by 9 bases and J by 10 bases, leaving 12 bases between them. CDR1 KGHDR and CDR2 SFDVKD come from the germline V gene. The CDR3 runs to 11 residues.

The CDR3 sequence: CSVWGTGQAGGTYEQYF. The CDR3 nucleotides read TGCAGCGTTTGGGGGACAGGGCAAGCGGGAGGGACCTACGAGCAGTACTTC. This chain joins TRBV29-1 and TRBJ2-7; D possibly corresponds to TRBD2 (10 bases). This CDR3 comprises 17 residues. The germline V and J ends were trimmed by 5 bases and 2 bases, with 25 bases remaining between them. Germline V gene sequence: CDR1 SQVTM, CDR2 ANQGSEA.

V gene TRBV27 combines with J gene TRBJ1-5; D remains unclear. Germline values: CDR1 MNHEY, CDR2 SMNVEV (reference sequence). The CDR3 spans 14 residues. Trimming took 5 bases from V and 0 from J, leaving 8 bases between them. The CDR3 DNA reads TGTGCCAGCAGTGCCCGTAATAGCAATCAGCCCCAGCATTTT. Its translation: CASSARNSNQPQHF.

This clonotype was counted a few times. The V call is TRBV12-3 or TRBV12-4, the J call TRBJ2-5; tentative D call: TRBD1 (6 bases). Trimming took off 6 bases at V and 5 bases at J, with 16 bases between the two ends. The CDR3 consists of 14 residues. For the CDR3, the DNA is TGTGCCAGCAGCCGAAAGGGGGTTTCGGAGACCCAGTACTTC. Translating it yields CASSRKGVSETQYF.

The CDR3 here is CASSYERGHTQYF. In nucleotides, the CDR3 is TGTGCCAGCAGTTACGAGAGGGGGCATACGCAGTATTTT. The chain uses TRBV27 and TRBJ2-3; TRBD1 matches 7 bases. The J segment lost 7 bases and the V segment lost 4 bases, leaving 5 bases of the junction unmatched. The length of the CDR3 is 13 residues. Germline V lookup: CDR1 MNHEY, CDR2 SMNVEV (reference sequence).

The sample holds a few counts of this clonotype. The chain employs TRBV7-2 and TRBJ2-1; D is unclear. CDR3 length equals 13 residues. Germline lookup yields CDR1 SGHTA and CDR2 FQGNSA. Trimming cost V 3 bases and J 9 bases, with 12 bases left between them. Here the CDR3 DNA reads TGTGCCAGCAGCTTCCTTAGCTGGGGTGAGCAGTTCTTC. This translates into CASSFLSWGEQFF.

The chain links TRBV3-1 to TRBJ2-2, with 7 bases aligning to TRBD1. This CDR3 contains 17 residues. The germline V gene has CDR1 LGHDT and CDR2 YNNKEL (reference sequence). Trimming cost V 2 bases and J 2 bases; bases outside gene matches: 8. CDR3 residues: CASSQRSGTANTGELFF. The CDR3 coding sequence is TGTGCCAGCAGCCAACGGTCAGGGACAGCTAACACCGGGGAGCTGTTTTTT. Full variable domain (rest looked up from reference TRBV3-1 and TRBJ2-2): DTAVSQTPKYLVTQMGNDKSIKCEQNLGHDTMYWYKQDSKKFLKIMFSYNNKELIINETVPNRFSPKSPDKAHLNLHINSLELGDSAVYFCASSQRSGTANTGELFFGEGSRLTVL.

Only a few counts were recorded for this clonotype. The chain is built from TRBV2 and TRBJ2-1; 8 nucleotides line up with TRBD2. The CDR3 extends over 14 amino acids. After removal of 7 bases from V and 6 bases from J, the junction contained 8 bases not matched to a gene. Germline V lookup: CDR1 SNHLY, CDR2 FYNNEI. This CDR3 reads CASMAGGVLNEQFF. The CDR3 nucleotides are TGTGCCAGCATGGCGGGGGGCGTCCTCAATGAGCAGTTCTTC.

The chain joins TRBV6-1 to TRBJ1-1; 7 positions agree with TRBD1. This CDR3 contains 13 residues. After removal of 6 bases from V and 3 bases from J, the junction contained 4 bases not matched to a gene. Germline V gene sequence: CDR1 MNHNS, CDR2 SASEGT. CDR3 DNA sequence: TGTGCCAGCAGCCAACAGGGGTACACTGAAGCTTTCTTT. Amino acid sequence: CASSQQGYTEAFF.

The V call is TRBV7-9, the J call TRBJ2-3; D might be TRBD2 (5 bases). Germline values: CDR1 SEHNR, CDR2 FQNEAQ (reference sequence). CDR3 length equals 12 residues. The V end lost 1 base, the J end lost 14 bases, and 13 bases lay between the germline ends. CDR3 in DNA: TGTGCCAGCAGCTTAGGAGGGATCCTCGTGTATTTT. This encodes CASSLGGILVYF.

Only a few counts were recorded for this clonotype. V is TRBV29-1 and J is TRBJ1-1; TRBD1 might be the D (5 bases). With 3 bases removed from V and 3 bases from J, the gap between germline ends came to 14 bases. CDR1 SQVTM and CDR2 ANQGSEA come from the germline V gene. The CDR3 has 14 residues. This CDR3 reads CSVDSGLLDTEAFF. The CDR3 region has the DNA TGCAGCGTTGACTCGGGACTGCTAGACACTGAAGCTTTCTTT.

This clonotype was picked up a small number of times. The chain joins TRBV19 to TRBJ1-2; 9 nucleotides match TRBD1. CDR1 and CDR2 from the germline V gene are LNHDA and SQIVND (reference sequence). Unmatched junction bases numbered 10, after V lost 9 bases and J lost 8 bases. CDR3 size: 13 residues. This CDR3 reads CASTDRGEVGYTF. DNA for the CDR3: TGTGCCAGCACTGACAGGGGGGAAGTAGGCTACACCTTC. Complete variable domain (other parts from reference TRBV19 and TRBJ1-2): DGGITQSPKYLFRKEGQNVTLSCEQNLNHDAMYWYRQDPGQGLRLIYYSQIVNDFQKGDIAEGYSVSREKKESFPLTVTSAQKNPTAFYLCASTDRGEVGYTFGSGTRLTVV.

A few counts support this clonotype. The chain has TRBV20-1 and TRBJ2-7; 9 positions match TRBD1. CDR1 and CDR2 from the germline V gene are DFQATT and SNEGSKA (reference sequence). V gave up 3 bases and J gave up 5 bases; unmatched junction bases: 8. The CDR3 loop spans 14 amino acids. The CDR3 bases are TGCAGTGCTAGGAACCGGGACAGGGACGACGAGCAGTACTTC. It codes for CSARNRDRDDEQYF.

This clonotype was picked up a small number of times. This chain joins TRBV20-1 and TRBJ1-2; D possibly corresponds to TRBD1 (6 bases). The CDR3 is made up of 16 amino acids. V was shortened by 3 bases and J by 5 bases, with 22 bases between the two germline ends. Looked up from germline, CDR1 is DFQATT and CDR2 is SNEGSKA (reference sequence). The chain's CDR3 is CSARTTGVTRLYGYTF. The CDR3 nucleotides are TGCAGTGCTAGGACGACAGGCGTCACCCGATTATATGGCTACACCTTC.

V gene TRBV6-1 combines with J gene TRBJ2-1; maybe TRBD1 (5 bases). V was cut by 2 bases and J by 8 bases, with 16 bases left in between. The germline CDR1 and CDR2 sequences are MNHNS and SASEGT. CDR3 length: 15 amino acids. CDR3 region: CASSERQGSKDEQFF. The CDR3 region has the DNA TGTGCCAGCAGTGAAAGGCAGGGCTCGAAAGATGAGCAGTTCTTC.

This clonotype was counted a few times. The chain joins TRBV24-1 to TRBJ2-1, with TRBD1 matching 9 bases. The CDR3 has 14 amino acids. CDR1 is KGHDR and CDR2 is SFDVKD in the germline V gene. The ends lost 4 bases at V and 9 bases at J; junction bases unmatched: 6. CDR3 protein: CATSDPDRGSEQFF. DNA for the CDR3: TGTGCCACCAGTGACCCTGACAGGGGGAGTGAGCAGTTCTTC.